This T cell receptor (beta chain) is drawn from a study of blood T cell repertoires in COVID-19. At the level of the study: COVID-19 samples, acute and convalescent, were from the United States, Italy and Spain. PBMCs, B-cell-depleted T cells, or T cells were the source of the cDNA or gDNA that made up the material.

V was trimmed by 0 bases and J by 0 bases, leaving 4 bases between them. Germline CDR1 is SGHRS and CDR2 is YFSETQ. The CDR3 is 13 amino acids. A Seattle source enrolled patients during active infection and followed them longitudinally. Per the original methods: Estimates of nucleated cell counts were drawn from the amplification of reference gene primers. Profiling relied on immunoSEQ multiplex PCR, and the TCRdb table lists in-frame clones only, not all of them. V, J and clone size reflect that table, while D and trimming were determined from the DNA. The sample has about 320,000 clones, around 92% seen once; the top ten hold around 10%. In its sample, this clone was seen a few times.

The specimen was peripheral blood. The clonotype comes from a woman in her thirties with COVID-19, enrolled during active disease. This chain joins TRBV5-1 and TRBJ2-7; D unclear. CDR3 region: CASSLDISYEQYF. The CDR3 coding sequence is TGCGCCAGCAGCTTGGACATCTCCTACGAGCAGTACTTC.